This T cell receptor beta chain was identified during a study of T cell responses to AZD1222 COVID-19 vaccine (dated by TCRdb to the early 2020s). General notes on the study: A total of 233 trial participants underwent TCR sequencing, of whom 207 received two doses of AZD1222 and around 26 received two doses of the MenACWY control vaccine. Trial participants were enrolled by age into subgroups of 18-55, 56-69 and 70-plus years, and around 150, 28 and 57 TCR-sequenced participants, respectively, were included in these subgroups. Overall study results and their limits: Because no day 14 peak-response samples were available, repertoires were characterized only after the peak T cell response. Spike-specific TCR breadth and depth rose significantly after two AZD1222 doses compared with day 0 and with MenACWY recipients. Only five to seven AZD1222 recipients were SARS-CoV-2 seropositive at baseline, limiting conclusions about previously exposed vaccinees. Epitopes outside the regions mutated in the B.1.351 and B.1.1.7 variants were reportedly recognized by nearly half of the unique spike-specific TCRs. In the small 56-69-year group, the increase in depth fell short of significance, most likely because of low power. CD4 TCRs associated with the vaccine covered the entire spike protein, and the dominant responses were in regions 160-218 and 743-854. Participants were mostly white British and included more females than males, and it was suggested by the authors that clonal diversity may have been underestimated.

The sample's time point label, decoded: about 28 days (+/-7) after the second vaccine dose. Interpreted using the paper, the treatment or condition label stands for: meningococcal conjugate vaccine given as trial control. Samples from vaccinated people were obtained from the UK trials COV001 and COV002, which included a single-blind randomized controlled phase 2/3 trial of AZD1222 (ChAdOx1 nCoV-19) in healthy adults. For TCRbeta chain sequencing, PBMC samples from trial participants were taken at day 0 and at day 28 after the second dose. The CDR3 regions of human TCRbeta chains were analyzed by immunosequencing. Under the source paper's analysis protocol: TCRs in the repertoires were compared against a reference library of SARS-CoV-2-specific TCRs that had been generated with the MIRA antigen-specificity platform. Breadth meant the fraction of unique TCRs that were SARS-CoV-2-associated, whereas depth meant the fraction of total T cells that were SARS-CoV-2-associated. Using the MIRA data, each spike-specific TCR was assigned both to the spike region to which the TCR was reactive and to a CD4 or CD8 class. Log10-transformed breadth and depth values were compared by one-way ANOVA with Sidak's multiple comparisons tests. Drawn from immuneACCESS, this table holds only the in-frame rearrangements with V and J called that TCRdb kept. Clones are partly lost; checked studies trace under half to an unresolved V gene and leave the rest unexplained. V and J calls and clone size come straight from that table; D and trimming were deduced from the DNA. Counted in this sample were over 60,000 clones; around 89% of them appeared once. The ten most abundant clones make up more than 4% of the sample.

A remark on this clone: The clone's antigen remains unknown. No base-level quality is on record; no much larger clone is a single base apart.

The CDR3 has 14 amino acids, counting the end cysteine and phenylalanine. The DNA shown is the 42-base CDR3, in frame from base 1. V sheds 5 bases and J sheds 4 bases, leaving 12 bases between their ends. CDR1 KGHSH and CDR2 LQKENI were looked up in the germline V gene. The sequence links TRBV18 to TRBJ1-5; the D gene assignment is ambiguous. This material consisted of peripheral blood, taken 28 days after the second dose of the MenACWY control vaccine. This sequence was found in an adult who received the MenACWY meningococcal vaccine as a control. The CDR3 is CASSERWGNQPQHF. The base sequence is TGTGCCAGCTCAGAGAGGTGGGGAAATCAGCCCCAGCATTTT. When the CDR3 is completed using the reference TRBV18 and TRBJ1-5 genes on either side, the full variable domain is NAGVMQNPRHLVRRRGQEARLRCSPMKGHSHVYWYRQLPEEGLKFMVYLQKENIIDESGMPKERFSAEFPKEGPSILRIQQVVRGDSAAYFCASSERWGNQPQHFGDGTRLSIL.